The 14 T cell receptor beta chains listed next were all sequenced from one sample in a study of cytomegalovirus exposure and HLA in healthy donors. The PCR had 60 Vbeta and 13 Jbeta primers. Clones were sequenced by immunoSEQ multiplex PCR, and TCRdb holds only the in-frame ones, with some missing. The sample lists 200,000 to 250,000 clones, 70% to 80% occurring once. The sample comprised PBMCs. The receptor source for this set is a woman in her sixties in good health and CMV-seropositive.

This sequence joins TRBV19 and TRBJ1-1; D not certain. In germline, CDR1 is LNHDA, CDR2 SQIVND (reference sequence). V lost 3 bases and J 0 bases, leaving 11 bases between the germline ends. The CDR3 consists of 15 residues. The CDR3 sequence: CASSMYSLMNTEAFF. The DNA of the CDR3 is TGTGCCAGTAGTATGTACAGCCTTATGAACACTGAAGCTTTCTTT.

The V call is TRBV6-5, the J call TRBJ2-7; D is perhaps TRBD2 (5 bases). Trimming took off 7 bases at V and 6 bases at J, with 13 bases between the two ends. Germline CDR1 and CDR2: MNHEY and SVGAGI. CDR3 length equals 12 residues. CDR3 loop: CASTQRGREQYF. Here the CDR3 DNA reads TGTGCCAGCACCCAACGGGGTCGCGAGCAGTACTTC.

The J gene is TRBJ1-1, the V gene TRBV13, with D possibly being TRBD1 (6 bases). The CDR3 length is 14 residues. Germline V lookup: CDR1 PRHDT, CDR2 FYEKMQ (reference sequence). V was pared by 5 bases and J by 5 bases, with 15 bases between. The CDR3 sequence: CASSLRGGRTEAFF. The CDR3 bases are TGTGCCAGCAGCCTACGGGGGGGGCGGACTGAAGCTTTCTTT.

The chain recombines TRBV4-1 with TRBJ2-7; possibly TRBD2 for D (7 bases). This CDR3 has 16 residues. From germline, CDR1 is MGHRA and CDR2 YSYEKL. The V end lost 0 bases, the J end lost 6 bases, and 18 bases lay between the germline ends. The CDR3 sequence: CASSQEAVGGGGEQYF. The DNA for the CDR3 is TGCGCCAGCAGCCAAGAGGCCGTAGGGGGAGGGGGCGAGCAGTACTTC.

The DNA of the CDR3 is TGTGCCAGCAGCTTGCCAGGGGAAGCTTTCTTT. Amino acid sequence: CASSLPGEAFF. V and J are TRBV5-5 and TRBJ1-1; the D gene is possibly TRBD1 (5 bases). V lost 1 base and J lost 8, with 6 bases in between. The CDR3 sequence is 11 residues long. Germline V gene lookup returns CDR1 SGHKS and CDR2 YYEKEE (reference sequence). The full variable domain, completed using reference TRBV5-5 and TRBJ1-1, is DAGVTQSPTHLIKTRGQQVTLRCSPISGHKSVSWYQQVLGQGPQFIFQYYEKEERGRGNFPDRFSARQFPNYSSELNVNALLLGDSALYLCASSLPGEAFFGQGTRLTVV.

This chain joins TRBV21-1 and TRBJ1-2; TRBD1 was called by the table and not checked on the DNA. TRBV21-1 is deemed a pseudogene. This CDR3 has 18 amino acids. The CDR3 DNA reads TGTGCCAGCAGCAAAGAAACGGCAGGGGTTGCCTCGGACTATGGCTACACCTTC. Residues: CASSKETAGVASDYGYTF.

The DNA of the CDR3 is TGTGCTGTACAAAAGGGGGCAGTGAGCTCCTACGAGCAGTACTTC. Encoded protein: CAVQKGAVSSYEQYF. The chain carries TRBV30 and TRBJ2-5; 7 bases are shared with TRBD1. The end of the DNA aligns better with TRBJ2-7, so the J call may be wrong. Germline CDR1 reads GTSNPN; CDR2 reads SVGIG (reference sequence). The CDR3 runs 15 residues.

The chain is built from TRBV7-2 and TRBJ2-1, with 8 bases aligning to TRBD1. From germline, CDR1 is SGHTA and CDR2 FQGNSA. Trimming took 4 bases from V and 4 from J; bases not matched to a gene: 6. The CDR3 is 15 residues long. In DNA, the CDR3 is TGTGCCAGCAGCTCGGACAGGGAGGAATACAATGAGCAGTTCTTC. Protein product: CASSSDREEYNEQFF.

This sequence joins TRBV7-2 and TRBJ2-3; weak D call: TRBD2 (5 bases). Germline V gene lookup returns CDR1 SGHTA and CDR2 FQGNSA. This CDR3 has 15 amino acids. Trimming took off 6 bases at V and 0 bases at J, with 13 bases between the two ends. CDR3 sequence (DNA): TGTGCCAGCAGTTACTCTAGCACTAGCACAGATACGCAGTATTTT. Translation gives CASSYSSTSTDTQYF.

V is TRBV5-1 and J is TRBJ2-6, with D possibly TRBD1 on 5 matching bases. Germline loops: CDR1 SGHRS, CDR2 YFSETQ. V lost 1 base, J lost 9 bases, and 8 bases lay in between. The CDR3 extends over 13 amino acids. DNA for the CDR3: TGCGCCAGCAGCTTGCAGGGTGACAACGTCCTGACTTTC. This encodes CASSLQGDNVLTF.

CDR3 sequence: CASSIVRGLSTQYF. Written as DNA, the CDR3 is TGTGCCAGTAGTATCGTCAGGGGGCTGAGTACGCAGTATTTT. V usage is TRBV19 and J usage is TRBJ2-3, with TRBD1 matching 8 bases. This CDR3 has 14 amino acids. V gave up 3 bases and J gave up 8 bases; unmatched junction bases: 7. Germline CDR1 reads LNHDA; CDR2 reads SQIVND (reference sequence).

This chain joins TRBV7-9 and TRBJ1-3; possibly TRBD1 for D (5 bases). The CDR3 covers 16 residues. Trimming cost V 0 bases and J 4 bases, with 13 bases left between them. The germline V gene encodes CDR1 SEHNR and CDR2 FQNEAQ (reference sequence). The CDR3 is CASSLAGGVPGNTIYF. CDR3 DNA sequence: TGTGCCAGCAGCTTAGCGGGAGGGGTTCCGGGAAACACCATATATTTT.

The chain recombines TRBV19 with TRBJ2-5, with 7 bases aligning to TRBD2. Germline CDR1 reads LNHDA; CDR2 reads SQIVND (reference sequence). The CDR3 totals 16 residues. J lost 4 bases, V lost 5 bases, and 13 bases had no gene match. In DNA form, the CDR3 reads TGTGCCAGTAGTCCCCGACTAGCTAGGTTGGGAGAGACCCAGTACTTC. This translates into CASSPRLARLGETQYF. Based on the CDR3 plus reference TRBV19 and TRBJ2-5, the full variable domain is DGGITQSPKYLFRKEGQNVTLSCEQNLNHDAMYWYRQDPGQGLRLIYYSQIVNDFQKGDIAEGYSVSREKKESFPLTVTSAQKNPTAFYLCASSPRLARLGETQYFGPGTRLLVL.

V gene TRBV11-2 combines with J gene TRBJ2-3, with D unresolved. Germline CDR1 and CDR2: SGHAT and FQNNGV. The V and J ends lost 5 bases and 2 bases respectively, with 5 bases between them. The CDR3 runs 12 residues. The CDR3: CASSLITDTQYF. As DNA, the CDR3 is TGTGCCAGCAGCCTAATCACAGATACGCAGTATTTT.